This T cell receptor beta chain was sequenced during a study of blood T cell repertoires in COVID-19. Overall study context: Collection of acute and convalescent COVID-19 samples took place in the United States, Italy and Spain. PBMCs, B-cell-depleted T cells, or T cells provided the cDNA or gDNA that made up the material.

Germline CDR1 SEHNR, CDR2 FQNEAQ (reference sequence). The CDR3 is 13 residues long. Between the trimmed V and J ends, which lost 8 bases and 2 bases, there was a span of 13 bases. Authors' methods: From reference gene primer amplification, estimates of nucleated cell counts were derived. Only in-frame clones appear in the TCRdb table, and some are missing; sequencing was by immunoSEQ multiplex PCR. The V and J calls and clone size were taken over from that table, and D and trimming were inferred from the DNA. This table has about 170,000 clones, approximately 87% appearing once. During active infection, Seattle patients enrolled and were then monitored through disease.

Material: peripheral blood. V usage is TRBV7-9 and J usage is TRBJ2-7; maybe TRBD1 (5 bases). This clonotype originated in an older woman with COVID-19, enrolled during active disease. The CDR3 protein is CASFSTATYEQYF. CDR3 DNA sequence: TGTGCCAGCTTCTCGACAGCTACCTACGAGCAGTACTTC.